This T cell receptor beta chain comes out of a study of cytomegalovirus exposure and HLA in healthy donors. Turning to the study itself: Later, an analysis reported that the 130 or so validation repertoires had used the same platform as the roughly 650 first-cohort repertoires.

Remarks on this clone: What it binds is not known.

Whole-study findings and limits: A few CMV-associated chains proved CMV antigen-specific in vitro. For most TCR sequences rarity was the rule, although some public TCRs occurred in many donors.

Method: immunoSEQ multiplex PCR; TCRdb's copy keeps in-frame clones and lacks some. In the table there are about 250,000 clones, approximately 84% of which are singletons. Sequenced input: PBMCs. The receptor was isolated from a man between 18 and 35 years old in good health and CMV-seropositive.

The CDR3 DNA reads as TGTGCCAGCAGCTTAGGGCTAGCGGAACCCACCTACGAGCAGTACTTC. Protein sequence: CASSLGLAEPTYEQYF. The V gene is TRBV7-9, the J gene TRBJ2-7; 7 nucleotides agree with TRBD2. The CDR3 is made up of 16 amino acids. V trimming: 1 base; J trimming: 2 bases; junction bases outside the gene matches: 8. Looked up from germline, CDR1 is SEHNR and CDR2 is FQNEAQ (reference sequence).